This TCR beta chain was recovered during a study of blood T cell repertoires in COVID-19 (dated by TCRdb to about 2020). General notes on the study: Samples from collaborators originated in the United States, Italy and Spain and spanned both the acute and convalescent phases of COVID-19. The material from the prospective study consisted of cDNA or gDNA derived from T cells, B-cell-depleted T cells, or PBMCs. The dataset comprised deeply sampled blood TCRbeta repertoires from subjects exposed to, actively infected with, or recovered from COVID-19. The repertoires were released in a freely available public database intended as a resource for research on the immune response to SARS-CoV-2. The samples were drawn from the first 160 participants of the ongoing ImmuneRACE study and from roughly 1,300 subjects provided by 6 global collaborators. A de-identified subject ID, COVID-19 status, age in years and sex were almost always included in the sample metadata. Where available, HLA class I and class II types were obtained from metadata supplied by the sample provider rather than from assay-based typing.

TCRbeta CDR3 regions were amplified from genomic DNA by means of the immunoSEQ Assay, a bias-controlled multiplex PCR. As for the original processing: The number of nucleated cells in each sample was estimated from the amplification of reference gene primers within the assay. Sequence reads were collapsed and filtered to measure the absolute abundance of every unique TCRbeta CDR3 rearrangement. For each sample, productive Simpson clonality was calculated as the square root of Simpson's diversity index across productive rearrangements. In TCRdb, the immuneACCESS table is reduced to in-frame sequences with V and J assigned. These tables do not hold every clone; where another copy was compared, an unresolved V gene accounts for under half, and the others remain unexplained. V and J calls and clone size follow that table, whereas D and trimming were derived from the DNA. Across this sample there are a few hundred thousand clones, with roughly 83% seen only once. In total, the top ten clones hold around 1.6% of the sample.

As for this clone: Its cognate antigen has yet to be identified. No per-base quality is available; no much larger clone lies one base away.

Each collaborating institution followed its own protocols to collect whole blood in K2EDTA tubes. For TCRbeta analysis, collaborators shipped samples as frozen whole blood, isolated PBMCs, or DNA extracted from either of those sample types. The full study reports these points: The quantity of clinical and demographic metadata differed by source and by participant and was supplied without curation.

Including cysteine and phenylalanine, the CDR3 has 17 amino acids. Only CDR3 DNA remains: 51 bases, in frame from the first base. As encoded in the germline V gene, CDR1 is MDHEN while CDR2 is SYDVKM. A distance of 16 bases separates the germline ends of V and J, which lose 2 bases and 0 bases respectively. The sequence joins TRBV28 to TRBJ1-1; too little of a D gene remains to name it. Sequencing was done on a sample of peripheral blood. The sequence derives from a woman aged 45-65 years with acute or convalescent COVID-19. The nucleotides read TGTGCCAGCAGTTTAGTCCGGTTTGGGCAGATGAACACTGAAGCTTTCTTT. The encoded protein is CASSLVRFGQMNTEAFF.